The 26 T cell receptor beta chains below come from one sample, sequenced in a study of blood T cell repertoires in COVID-19. Some clones are missing from TCRdb's copy, which holds only in-frame ones; the method was immunoSEQ multiplex PCR. This table has approximately 170,000 clones, around four fifths appearing once. What was sequenced was peripheral blood. The source of these receptors is a man in his forties who had recovered from COVID-19.

The V gene is TRBV12-1, the J gene TRBJ1-2. TRBV12-1 is labeled a pseudogene. The CDR3 runs 15 residues. The CDR3 DNA reads as TGTGCCAGCAGCCCGAGGACGGGAGCTAACTATGGCTACACCTTC. Amino acids: CASSPRTGANYGYTF.

Only a few counts were recorded for this clone. V and J are TRBV2 and TRBJ1-2; D unresolved. Trimming took off 4 bases at V and 7 bases at J, with 4 bases between the two ends. This CDR3 has 10 amino acids. Germline V gene data show CDR1 as SNHLY and CDR2 as FYNNEI. In nucleotides, the CDR3 is TGTGCCAGCAGTGTCCGTGGCTACACCTTC. This codes for CASSVRGYTF.

The chain has TRBV19 and TRBJ2-5; 7 bases map to TRBD1. Germline CDR1 is LNHDA and CDR2 is SQIVND (reference sequence). The CDR3 totals 13 residues. V was clipped by 5 bases and J by 3 bases; unmatched bases: 3. The CDR3 DNA sequence: TGTGCCAGTAGTGCGCAGGGGGAAGAGACCCAGTACTTC. Its protein product is CASSAQGEETQYF.

This chain joins TRBV9 and TRBJ1-3; 7 bases match TRBD1. With 3 bases clipped from V and 4 bases from J, the junction kept 10 bases outside the gene matches. The length of the CDR3 is 16 residues. Per the germline V gene, CDR1 is SGDLS and CDR2 is YYNGEE. CDR3 sequence reads: CASSASLGQRGNTIYF. CDR3 coding DNA: TGTGCCAGCAGCGCCTCCCTGGGACAGAGGGGAAACACCATATATTTT.

The chain is built from TRBV6-4 and TRBJ1-4; tentative D call: TRBD1 (5 bases). The V end lost 6 bases, the J end lost 8 bases, and 13 bases lay between the germline ends. This CDR3 has 13 amino acids. Germline assignment: CDR1 MRHNA and CDR2 SNTAGT. CDR3 in amino acids: CASSVIRGEKLFF. CDR3 DNA sequence: TGTGCCAGCAGCGTAATACGGGGGGAAAAACTGTTTTTT.

CDR3 loop: CASSPESGKTQYF. The CDR3 nucleotides read TGTGCCAGCAGCCCTGAGAGCGGGAAGACCCAGTACTTC. The J gene is TRBJ2-5, the V gene TRBV9; TRBD2 matches 7 bases. The CDR3 covers 13 residues. V shed 4 bases, J shed 6 bases, and the junction held 6 bases outside the gene matches. Germline V CDR1 and CDR2: SGDLS, YYNGEE. The full variable domain, completed using reference TRBV9 and TRBJ2-5, is DSGVTQTPKHLITATGQRVTLRCSPRSGDLSVYWYQQSLDQGLQFLIQYYNGEERAKGNILERFSAQQFPDLHSELNLSSLELGDSALYFCASSPESGKTQYFGPGTRLLVL.

The chain couples TRBV11-1 to TRBJ1-1; 9 positions match TRBD1. Trimming cost V 6 bases and J 5 bases; bases outside gene matches: 7. The germline V gene encodes CDR1 SGHAT and CDR2 FQDESV (reference sequence). This CDR3 comprises 14 residues. CDR3 sequence (DNA): TGTGCCAGCAGACTGGACAGGGGTGGAACTGAAGCTTTCTTT. This codes for CASRLDRGGTEAFF.

The V call is TRBV13, the J call TRBJ1-5; D is ambiguous. V lost 0 bases, J lost 6 bases, and 9 bases lay in between. Looked up from germline, CDR1 is PRHDT and CDR2 is FYEKMQ (reference sequence). The CDR3 is made up of 14 amino acids. The CDR3 loop is CASSLGLGSQPQHF. The CDR3 region has the DNA TGTGCCAGCAGCTTAGGCTTGGGGAGTCAGCCCCAGCATTTT.

This rearrangement joins TRBV6-5 to TRBJ1-6; unclear D gene. Germline CDR1 MNHEY, CDR2 SVGAGI. There are 16 residues in the CDR3. Trimming pared 0 bases from V and 0 bases from J, leaving 6 bases between. This CDR3 reads CASSYSESSYNSPLHF. Written as DNA, the CDR3 is TGTGCCAGCAGTTACTCCGAGAGCTCCTATAATTCACCCCTCCACTTT.

The V and J genes are TRBV24-1 and TRBJ2-1; 10 nucleotides match TRBD2. Germline loops: CDR1 KGHDR, CDR2 SFDVKD. V dropped 6 bases and J dropped 1; count of bases not matched to a gene: 5. The CDR3 spans 16 residues. The CDR3 spells CATSTASGSSYNEQFF. The CDR3 DNA follows: TGTGCCACCAGTACTGCTAGCGGGAGTTCCTACAATGAGCAGTTCTTC.

The chain couples TRBV7-2 to TRBJ2-3, with 9 nucleotides matching TRBD2. Per germline, CDR1 SGHTA and CDR2 FQGNSA. The CDR3 contains 16 residues. V was pared by 0 bases and J by 3 bases, with 4 bases of the junction left unmatched. The CDR3 spells CASSLATRGGTDTQYF. The CDR3 nucleotides are TGTGCCAGCAGCTTAGCGACGCGGGGGGGGACAGATACGCAGTATTTT.

This clone was detected once. The chain couples TRBV5-6 to TRBJ2-7; TRBD2 agrees at 7 bases. Germline V lookup: CDR1 SGHDT, CDR2 YYEEEE. The V and J ends lost 0 bases and 0 bases, in that order; junction bases with no gene match: 12. CDR3 length equals 18 residues. The CDR3 region has the DNA TGTGCCAGCAGCTTGGGACTAGCTGACTTCCGAGGCTCCTACGAGCAGTACTTC. It is translated as CASSLGLADFRGSYEQYF.

In DNA, the CDR3 is TGTGCCATCAGTGAGCGGGGGACCCTTGACTATGGCTACACCTTC. It yields the protein CAISERGTLDYGYTF. The chain employs TRBV10-3 and TRBJ1-2; D is possibly TRBD1 (5 bases). Germline CDR1 is ENHRY and CDR2 is SYGVKD. This CDR3 contains 15 residues. Trimming took 2 bases from V and 3 from J, leaving 13 bases between them.

This clone was observed a single time. J is TRBJ1-1 and V is TRBV4-1; no clear D. Germline CDR1 reads MGHRA; CDR2 reads YSYEKL. The length of the CDR3 is 15 residues. V lost 0 bases and J lost 2, with 10 bases in between. DNA for the CDR3: TGCGCCAGCAGCCAAGAGTCCCCGCGAAACACTGAAGCTTTCTTT. This gives the protein CASSQESPRNTEAFF.

The V gene is TRBV6-5, the J gene TRBJ2-7, with 7 bases that match TRBD1. CDR3 length equals 15 residues. CDR1 is MNHEY, CDR2 SVGAGI, per germline. V was clipped by 5 bases and J by 1 base; unmatched bases: 8. The CDR3, as DNA: TGTGCCAGCAGTCCCCAGGAGACAGGGTCCTACGAGCAGTACTTC. Translation gives CASSPQETGSYEQYF.

This clone was seen once. The gene calls are TRBV7-2 and TRBJ2-7; D may be TRBD1 (5 bases). Trimming removed 3 bases from V and 1 base from J, with 7 bases in between. CDR3 length: 13 residues. Germline lookup yields CDR1 SGHTA and CDR2 FQGNSA. DNA for the CDR3: TGTGCCAGCAGCTTCTCAGGGTCCTACGAGCAGTACTTC. This gives the protein CASSFSGSYEQYF.

V usage is TRBV10-3 and J usage is TRBJ2-5; 10 bases agree with TRBD1. This CDR3 region has 16 residues. J lost 2 bases, V lost 8 bases, and 11 bases had no gene match. Germline V CDR1 and CDR2: ENHRY, SYGVKD. The CDR3 region is CAISTGGAGGQETQYF. CDR3 DNA sequence: TGTGCCATCTCGACAGGGGGCGCGGGTGGGCAAGAGACCCAGTACTTC.

V and J are TRBV5-4 and TRBJ1-1; unclear D gene. The germline V gene encodes CDR1 SGHNT and CDR2 YYREEE (reference sequence). V lost 4 bases to trimming and J lost 1 base, with 14 bases between them. The CDR3 runs 15 residues. Here the CDR3 reads CASSATNRGNTEAFF. CDR3 DNA: TGTGCCAGCAGCGCAACCAACCGGGGGAACACTGAAGCTTTCTTT.

The CDR3 DNA sequence: TGCGCCAGCAGCTTGTGGGCTAGCTCCCCAGATACGCAGTATTTT. This encodes CASSLWASSPDTQYF. V gene TRBV5-1 combines with J gene TRBJ2-3, with TRBD2 as a possible D gene (5 bases). Trimming pared 1 base from V and 4 bases from J, leaving 13 bases between. The CDR3 has 15 residues. The germline CDR1 and CDR2 sequences are SGHRS and YFSETQ.

A word on this clone: This same CDR3 is encoded by further DNA sequences in the sample. The genes are TRBV19 and TRBJ2-5; D possibly corresponds to TRBD1 (6 bases). Germline values: CDR1 LNHDA, CDR2 SQIVND (reference sequence). With 2 bases removed from V and 4 bases from J, the gap between germline ends came to 8 bases. The CDR3 runs 13 residues. The CDR3: CASSITGLETQYF. The CDR3 DNA follows: TGTGCCAGTAGTATAACAGGGCTAGAGACCCAGTACTTC.

V is TRBV4-1 and J is TRBJ2-7, with 9 positions matching TRBD1. The CDR3 is made up of 15 amino acids. The V gene end was trimmed by 3 bases and the J gene end by 2 bases; junction bases not matched to a gene: 5. Germline V gene lookup returns CDR1 MGHRA and CDR2 YSYEKL. The CDR3 DNA follows: TGCGCCAGCAGCCAGACCGGGACAGGGACCTACGAGCAGTACTTC. It codes for CASSQTGTGTYEQYF.

The genes are TRBV7-6 and TRBJ1-1, with 7 bases aligning to TRBD1. The V and J ends lost 5 bases and 0 bases, in that order; junction bases with no gene match: 6. The CDR3 covers 15 residues. Germline V gene lookup returns CDR1 SGHVS and CDR2 FNYEAQ. The CDR3 loop reads CASSRETGLNTEAFF. The DNA for the CDR3 is TGTGCCAGCAGCCGTGAGACAGGGCTGAACACTGAAGCTTTCTTT.

This chain joins TRBV4-2 and TRBJ2-3; 8 nucleotides align to TRBD2. CDR3 length equals 18 residues. Germline trimming cut 0 bases from V and 0 bases from J; bases unmatched to any gene: 8. Germline CDR1 LGHNA, CDR2 YNFKEQ. The CDR3 region is CASSQDQAGGPSTDTQYF. The CDR3 DNA follows: TGTGCCAGCAGCCAAGATCAGGCGGGGGGCCCCAGCACAGATACGCAGTATTTT.

This chain uses TRBV18 with TRBJ2-1; 10 bases line up with TRBD2. This CDR3 contains 16 residues. Losses at the gene ends were 3 bases for V and 2 bases for J; bases not matched to a gene: 4. Germline lookup yields CDR1 KGHSH and CDR2 LQKENI. CDR3 DNA sequence: TGTGCCAGCTCACCCCTAAGCGGGGGGGCCTACAATGAGCAGTTCTTC. Amino acids: CASSPLSGGAYNEQFF.

The chain links TRBV28 to TRBJ1-2; tentative D call: TRBD1 (6 bases). The CDR3 runs to 17 residues. From germline, CDR1 is MDHEN and CDR2 SYDVKM. V gave up 5 bases and J gave up 3 bases, with 22 bases separating them. The CDR3: CASSNGQWGRSDYGYTF. In nucleotides, the CDR3 is TGTGCCAGCAGTAACGGACAGTGGGGGCGTAGTGACTATGGCTACACCTTC.

This sequence joins TRBV9 and TRBJ1-5; 7 bases are a match to TRBD1. The CDR3 consists of 16 residues. Germline trimming cut 5 bases from V and 0 bases from J; bases unmatched to any gene: 8. Germline assignment: CDR1 SGDLS and CDR2 YYNGEE. Here the CDR3 reads CASSSGDSTSNQPQHF. Written as DNA, the CDR3 is TGTGCCAGCAGTTCCGGGGACAGTACTAGCAATCAGCCCCAGCATTTT.